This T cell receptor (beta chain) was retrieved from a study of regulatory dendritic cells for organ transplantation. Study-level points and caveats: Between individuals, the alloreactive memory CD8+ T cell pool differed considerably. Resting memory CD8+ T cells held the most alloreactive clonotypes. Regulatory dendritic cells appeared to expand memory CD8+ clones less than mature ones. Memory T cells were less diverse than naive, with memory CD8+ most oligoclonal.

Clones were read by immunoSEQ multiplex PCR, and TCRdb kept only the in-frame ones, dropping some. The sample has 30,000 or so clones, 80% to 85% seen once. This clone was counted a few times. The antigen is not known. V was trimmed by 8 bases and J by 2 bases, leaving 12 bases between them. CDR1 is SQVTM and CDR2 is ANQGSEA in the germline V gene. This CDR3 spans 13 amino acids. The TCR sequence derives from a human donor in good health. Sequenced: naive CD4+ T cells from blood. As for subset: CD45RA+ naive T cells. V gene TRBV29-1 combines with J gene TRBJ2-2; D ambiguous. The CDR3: CSRFLNNTGELFF. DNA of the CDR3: TGCAGCCGGTTCTTGAACAACACCGGGGAGCTGTTTTTT.